This T cell receptor beta chain was captured in a study of post-analysis software for immune sequencing data. Overall study results and limits: Higher frequency in patients than in controls was seen for about five TRBV segments, with TRBV5-6, TRBV5-1 and TRBV20-1 among them.

Prepared libraries of TCR beta cDNA carried unique molecular identifiers. TCRdb re-derived calls from the PCR reads in MiXCR, one entry per CDR3 protein. The sample includes roughly 870,000 distinct CDR3 sequences, about 57% of them seen just once. In regard to this clonotype: What it binds is unknown.

This CDR3 is 14 amino acids long. V trimming: 6 bases; J trimming: 0 bases; junction bases outside the gene matches: 2. Germline-derived CDR1 and CDR2 are SQVTM and ANQGSEA. This TCR was recovered from a girl aged 10 to 17 with multiple sclerosis. V is TRBV29-1 and J is TRBJ2-3, with TRBD2 matching over 11 bases. Sequenced input: blood. CDR3 residues: CSVVAGGSTDTQYF. CDR3 in DNA: TGCAGCGTCGTAGCGGGGGGGAGCACAGATACGCAGTATTTT.